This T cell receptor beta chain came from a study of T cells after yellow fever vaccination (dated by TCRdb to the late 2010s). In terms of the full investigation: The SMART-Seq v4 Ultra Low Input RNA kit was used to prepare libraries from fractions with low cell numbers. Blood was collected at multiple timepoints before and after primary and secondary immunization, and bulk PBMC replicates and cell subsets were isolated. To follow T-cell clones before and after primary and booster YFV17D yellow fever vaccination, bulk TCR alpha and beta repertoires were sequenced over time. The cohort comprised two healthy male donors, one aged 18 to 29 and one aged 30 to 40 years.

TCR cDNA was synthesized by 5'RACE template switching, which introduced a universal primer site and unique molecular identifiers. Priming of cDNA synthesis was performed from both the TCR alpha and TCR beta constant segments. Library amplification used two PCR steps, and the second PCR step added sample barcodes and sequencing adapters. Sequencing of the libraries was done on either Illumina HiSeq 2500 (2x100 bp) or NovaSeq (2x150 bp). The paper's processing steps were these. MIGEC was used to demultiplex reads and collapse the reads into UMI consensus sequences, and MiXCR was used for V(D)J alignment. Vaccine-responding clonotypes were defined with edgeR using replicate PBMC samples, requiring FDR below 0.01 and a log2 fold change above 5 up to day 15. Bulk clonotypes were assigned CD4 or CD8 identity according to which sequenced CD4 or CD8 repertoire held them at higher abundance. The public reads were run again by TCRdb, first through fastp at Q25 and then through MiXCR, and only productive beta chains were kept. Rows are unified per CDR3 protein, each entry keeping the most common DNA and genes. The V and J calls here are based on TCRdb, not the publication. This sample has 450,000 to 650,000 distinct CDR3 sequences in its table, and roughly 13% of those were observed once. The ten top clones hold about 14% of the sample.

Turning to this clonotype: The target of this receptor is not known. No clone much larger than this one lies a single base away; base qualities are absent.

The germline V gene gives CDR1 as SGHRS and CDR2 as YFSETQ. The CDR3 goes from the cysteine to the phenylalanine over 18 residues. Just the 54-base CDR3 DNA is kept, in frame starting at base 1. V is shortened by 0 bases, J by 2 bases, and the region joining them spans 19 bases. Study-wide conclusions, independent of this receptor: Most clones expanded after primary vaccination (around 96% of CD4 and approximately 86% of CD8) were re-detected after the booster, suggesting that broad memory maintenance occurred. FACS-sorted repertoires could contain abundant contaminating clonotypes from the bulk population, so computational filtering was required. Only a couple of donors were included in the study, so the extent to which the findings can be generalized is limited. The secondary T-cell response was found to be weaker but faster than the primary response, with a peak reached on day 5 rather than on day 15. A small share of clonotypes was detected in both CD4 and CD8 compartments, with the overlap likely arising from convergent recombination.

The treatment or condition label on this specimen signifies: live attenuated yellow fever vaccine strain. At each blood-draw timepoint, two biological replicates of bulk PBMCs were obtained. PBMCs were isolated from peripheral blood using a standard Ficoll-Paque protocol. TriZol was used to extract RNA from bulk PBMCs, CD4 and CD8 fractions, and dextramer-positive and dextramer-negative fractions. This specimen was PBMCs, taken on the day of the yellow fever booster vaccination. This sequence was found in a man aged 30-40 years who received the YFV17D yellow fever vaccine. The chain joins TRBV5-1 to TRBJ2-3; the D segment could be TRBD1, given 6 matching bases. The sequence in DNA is TGCGCCAGCAGCTTGGGACTTACAGGCACAGGGCTCACAGATACGCAGTATTTT. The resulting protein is CASSLGLTGTGLTDTQYF.